The 18 T cell receptor beta chains below all came from one sample that was sequenced in a study of T-cell memory formation after mild COVID-19. TCRdb reprocessed the 5' RACE reads via MiXCR and lists one record per CDR3 protein. The sample lists tens of thousands of distinct CDR3 sequences, 16% occurring once. Sequencing input: PBMCs or a T cell subset sorted from them (not recorded which). These receptors originate from an adult who had mild COVID-19 (a few samples of this study predate the infection). Cell type and time point are not known.

This clonotype was counted at least ten times. The chain couples TRBV7-9 to TRBJ1-2, with 12 positions matching TRBD1. Losses at the gene ends were 5 bases for V and 8 bases for J; bases not matched to a gene: 6. Germline CDR1 SEHNR, CDR2 FQNEAQ (reference sequence). The length of the CDR3 is 14 residues. The CDR3 protein is CASSRGQGAKGYTF. As DNA, the CDR3 is TGTGCCAGCAGCCGGGGACAGGGGGCAAAGGGCTACACCTTC.

This clonotype was observed a handful of times. This rearrangement joins TRBV2 to TRBJ1-1; D gene uncertain. V was shortened by 8 bases and J by 0 bases, with 10 bases between the two germline ends. The CDR3 is 13 amino acids. Germline V gives CDR1 SNHLY, CDR2 FYNNEI. For the CDR3, the DNA is TGTGCCAGCGAACAGAGTATGAACACTGAAGCTTTCTTT. This encodes CASEQSMNTEAFF. Using reference TRBV2 and TRBJ1-1 for the parts outside the CDR3, the full variable domain is EPEVTQTPSHQVTQMGQEVILRCVPISNHLYFYWYRQILGQKVEFLVSFYNNEISEKSEIFDDQFSVERPDGSNFTLKIRSTKLEDSAMYFCASEQSMNTEAFFGQGTRLTVV.

This clonotype appeared once. V usage is TRBV19 and J usage is TRBJ1-2, with D unclear. Trimming left V 3 bases short and J 4 bases short, with 9 bases between. Looked up from germline, CDR1 is LNHDA and CDR2 is SQIVND (reference sequence). The CDR3 is made up of 13 amino acids. CDR3 coding DNA: TGTGCCAGTAGTATCCCAGAGGGCTATGGCTACACCTTC. Its protein is CASSIPEGYGYTF.

There are many counts of this clonotype. This chain links TRBV7-9 with TRBJ2-5; no clear D gene. The V and J ends lost 10 bases and 5 bases respectively, with 5 bases between them. Germline CDR1 and CDR2: SEHNR and FQNEAQ (reference sequence). The CDR3 runs 9 residues. The CDR3 spells CATKETQYF. The CDR3, as DNA: TGTGCCACCAAGGAGACCCAGTACTTC.

There are many counts of this clonotype. J is TRBJ2-2 and V is TRBV24-1, with D perhaps matching TRBD2 (5 bases). V lost 0 bases, J lost 4 bases, and 8 bases lay in between. CDR1 KGHDR and CDR2 SFDVKD come from the germline V gene. This CDR3 is 15 amino acids long. CDR3 DNA: TGTGCCACCAGTGATTTGCATCGGGGCACCGGGGAGCTGTTTTTT. Protein sequence: CATSDLHRGTGELFF.

This sequence joins TRBV29-1 and TRBJ2-1, with 7 nucleotides matching TRBD2. V dropped 0 bases and J dropped 2; count of bases not matched to a gene: 4. In germline, CDR1 is SQVTM, CDR2 ANQGSEA. This CDR3 comprises 15 residues. The CDR3 DNA reads TGCAGCGTTGAAGAAGAGACTAGCCCCTACAATGAGCAGTTCTTC. Its translation is CSVEEETSPYNEQFF.

V usage is TRBV7-8 and J usage is TRBJ2-6; no clear D. Germline V gives CDR1 SGHVS, CDR2 FQNEAQ. Trimming left V 1 base short and J 1 base short, with 11 bases between. This CDR3 spans 17 amino acids. CDR3 sequence (DNA): TGTGCCAGCAGCTTAGGTCGGGTGCTTTCTGGGGCCAACGTCCTGACTTTC. Translation gives CASSLGRVLSGANVLTF.

This clonotype was seen only a few times. The chain uses TRBV7-2 and TRBJ1-3; possibly TRBD1 for D (6 bases). The V gene's germline CDR1 is SGHTA and CDR2 FQGNSA. V lost 2 bases to trimming and J lost 0 bases, with 20 bases between them. This CDR3 region has 19 residues. Written as DNA, the CDR3 is TGTGCCAGCAGCTTAAGGTGGACAGAGAGCATTCTCTCTGGAAACACCATATATTTT. Its translation is CASSLRWTESILSGNTIYF.

The V and J genes are TRBV7-6 and TRBJ1-1; no clear D. This CDR3 comprises 14 residues. V lost 1 base to trimming and J lost 0 bases, with 6 bases between them. The germline CDR1 and CDR2 sequences are SGHVS and FNYEAQ. The CDR3 nucleotides are TGTGCCAGCAGCTTAGGAGCCATGAACACTGAAGCTTTCTTT. Residues: CASSLGAMNTEAFF.

This clonotype appeared many times. The chain combines TRBV6-1 with TRBJ2-2; D uncertain. CDR3 length: 13 residues. Trimming took 6 bases from V and 4 from J, leaving 9 bases between them. Per the germline V gene, CDR1 is MNHNS and CDR2 is SASEGT. Written as DNA, the CDR3 is TGTGCCAGCAGCCCTCTGATCACCGGGGAGCTGTTTTTT. Translation gives CASSPLITGELFF.

This clonotype has at least ten counts. The chain joins TRBV5-1 to TRBJ1-2; tentative D call: TRBD1 (5 bases). Germline V CDR1 and CDR2: SGHRS, YFSETQ. The CDR3 totals 18 residues. V was shortened by 0 bases and J by 4 bases, with 22 bases between the two germline ends. The CDR3 DNA reads TGCGCCAGCAGCTTGGCCGGTAGCGACAGTGGGGGAATCTATGGCTACACCTTC. It yields the protein CASSLAGSDSGGIYGYTF. The full variable domain, completed using reference TRBV5-1 and TRBJ1-2, is KAGVTQTPRYLIKTRGQQVTLSCSPISGHRSVSWYQQTPGQGLQFLFEYFSETQRNKGNFPGRFSGRQFSNSRSEMNVSTLELGDSALYLCASSLAGSDSGGIYGYTFGSGTRLTVV.

Only a few counts were recorded for this clonotype. The gene calls are TRBV12-3 or TRBV12-4 and TRBJ1-2, with 10 bases matching TRBD1. The CDR3 contains 15 residues. V gave up 1 base and J gave up 7 bases; unmatched junction bases: 6. CDR3 sequence: CASSLEGQGHTGYTF. Here the CDR3 DNA reads TGTGCCAGCAGTTTAGAGGGACAGGGGCACACTGGCTACACCTTC.

This clonotype was seen many times. The rearrangement links TRBV12-3 or TRBV12-4 to TRBJ1-2; D unresolved. Trimming removed 3 bases at V and 7 bases at J, with 9 bases between. This CDR3 is 12 amino acids long. CDR3 bases: TGTGCCAGCAGTTTTAGTACTTCTGGCTACACCTTC. It specifies CASSFSTSGYTF.

This clonotype was picked up many times. V and J are TRBV14 and TRBJ1-1, with a possible D match to TRBD1 (5 bases). Germline lookup yields CDR1 SGHDN and CDR2 FVKESK. The CDR3 runs 14 residues. Trimming left V 4 bases short and J 0 bases short, with 9 bases between. CDR3 loop: CASSPPGMNTEAFF. The CDR3 DNA reads TGTGCCAGCAGCCCGCCAGGGATGAACACTGAAGCTTTCTTT. The full variable domain, with the rest looked up from reference TRBV14 and TRBJ1-1, is EAGVTQFPSHSVIEKGQTVTLRCDPISGHDNLYWYRRVMGKEIKFLLHFVKESKQDESGMPNNRFLAERTGGTYSTLKVQPAELEDSGVYFCASSPPGMNTEAFFGQGTRLTVV.

This clonotype was seen ten or more times. This rearrangement joins TRBV10-3 to TRBJ1-1; D gene unclear. The length of the CDR3 is 13 residues. CDR1 and CDR2 from the germline V gene are ENHRY and SYGVKD. Trimming took 0 bases from V and 8 from J, leaving 10 bases between them. CDR3 nucleotides: TGTGCCATCAGTGAGTCCCCACGGGCAGAAGCTTTCTTT. Encoded protein: CAISESPRAEAFF.

This clonotype was observed a single time. V gene TRBV7-9 combines with J gene TRBJ1-3, with a tentative D call TRBD1 (5 bases). The CDR3 runs 15 residues. Germline V gene data show CDR1 as SEHNR and CDR2 as FQNEAQ (reference sequence). V lost 0 bases and J lost 7, with 13 bases in between. The CDR3 sequence: CASSLAGLLGNTIYF. The CDR3 DNA sequence: TGTGCCAGCAGCTTAGCGGGACTGCTGGGGAACACCATATATTTT.

This chain joins TRBV5-1 and TRBJ1-1, with D unresolved. V dropped 4 bases and J dropped 4 bases, with 11 bases sitting between them. The CDR3 sequence is 13 residues long. CDR1 is SGHRS, CDR2 YFSETQ, per germline. As DNA, the CDR3 is TGCGCCAGCAGCCTTTCCGGGCCCACTGAAGCTTTCTTT. Protein: CASSLSGPTEAFF.

This clonotype appeared many times. The V and J genes are TRBV5-1 and TRBJ2-1; TRBD2 agrees at 8 bases. Losses at the gene ends were 2 bases for V and 0 bases for J; bases not matched to a gene: 16. This CDR3 has 20 residues. From germline, CDR1 is SGHRS and CDR2 YFSETQ. The chain's CDR3 is CASSLSKGSTREGSYNEQFF. CDR3 bases: TGCGCCAGCAGCTTATCCAAAGGATCGACACGGGAGGGCTCCTACAATGAGCAGTTCTTC. The entire variable domain, with the rest obtained from reference TRBV5-1 and TRBJ2-1, is as follows: KAGVTQTPRYLIKTRGQQVTLSCSPISGHRSVSWYQQTPGQGLQFLFEYFSETQRNKGNFPGRFSGRQFSNSRSEMNVSTLELGDSALYLCASSLSKGSTREGSYNEQFFGPGTRLTVL.